The entry that follows covers one TCR beta chain sequence. Sequencing of TCR beta covered CD8+ and CD4+ T cells obtained from blood. The multiple sclerosis control group comprised treatment-naive patients with stable or active relapsing-remitting disease. FACS was used to enrich TEMRA cells, whereas the CD8+ and CD4+ T cells were obtained by negative isolation. An amount of RNA that ranged from roughly 0.5 to 1 ug was reverse transcribed with random hexamers. Amplification of TCR beta CDR3 by immunoSEQ multiplex PCR spanned 54 Vbeta and 13 Jbeta. MiXCR was run by TCRdb on the immunoSEQ multiplex PCR reads, yielding one entry per CDR3 protein. The sample lists about 130,000 distinct CDR3 sequences; roughly 80% were seen once. This sample is drawn from a study of CD8 T cells in Susac syndrome. The CDR3 contains 13 residues. CDR1 is MNHEY, CDR2 SVGEGT, per germline. V lost 2 bases and J 4 bases, leaving 8 bases between the germline ends.

V is TRBV6-2 or TRBV6-3 and J is TRBJ1-1, with D unclear. The sequenced sample consisted of CD8+ T cells from PBMCs. This sequence originates from a human donor with multiple sclerosis. The CDR3 region has the DNA TGTGCCAGCAGTTACGGGAAGGGCACTGAAGCTTTCTTT. Its protein product is CASSYGKGTEAFF.